A selection of T cell receptor beta chains follows, all from one sample in a study of vaccination and CD4 T cells after COVID-19. The antigens these receptors bind are not known. Using its own MiXCR run on the PCR reads, TCRdb lists one record per CDR3 protein. The sample yields more than 12,000 distinct CDR3 sequences, 73% seen once. Sequencing was carried out using CD4+ T cells from blood, cultured in vitro. These TCRs come from a human donor who had recovered from COVID-19. CDR3s include the opening cysteine and the closing phenylalanine or tryptophan. Fields, in order: J gene, clone size, V gene, D gene, CDR3 DNA, CDR3 protein. D genes are given only for firm matches. Not every row has a clone size; where given, it reads once, few, many or a size class.

j_call: TRBJ1-2
clone_size: .
v_call: TRBV6-2/TRBV6-3
d_call: .
cdr3_nt: TGTGCCAGCAGAATCGAGCTCCTCTATGGCTACACCTTC
cdr3_aa: CASRIELLYGYTF

j_call: TRBJ2-2
clone_size: .
v_call: TRBV27
d_call: TRBD1
cdr3_nt: TGTGCCAGCAGGGGTCGACAGGGGGACACCGGGGAGCTGTTTTTT
cdr3_aa: CASRGRQGDTGELFF

j_call: TRBJ1-4
clone_size: .
v_call: TRBV7-2
d_call: TRBD1
cdr3_nt: TGTGCCAGCAGCTTATCGACAGGGGCGGTGAAAACCCTGTTTTTT
cdr3_aa: CASSLSTGAVKTLFF

j_call: TRBJ2-4
clone_size: .
v_call: TRBV20-1
d_call: .
cdr3_nt: TGCAGTGCTGACGGGCGAGCCAAAAACATTCAGTACTTC
cdr3_aa: CSADGRAKNIQYF

j_call: TRBJ2-5
clone_size: .
v_call: TRBV20-1
d_call: TRBD1
cdr3_nt: TGCAGTGCTAGAGCGGACAGGGGGGAACAGACCCAGTACTTC
cdr3_aa: CSARADRGEQTQYF

j_call: TRBJ1-4
clone_size: few
v_call: TRBV7-3
d_call: .
cdr3_nt: TGTGCCAGCAGCGAAGGGCACGGTGAAAAACTGTTTTTT
cdr3_aa: CASSEGHGEKLFF

j_call: TRBJ2-2
clone_size: .
v_call: TRBV6-1
d_call: .
cdr3_nt: TGTGCCAGCAGCATGGTAATACCCGGGGAGCTGTTTTTT
cdr3_aa: CASSMVIPGELFF

j_call: TRBJ1-2
clone_size: once
v_call: TRBV20-1
d_call: TRBD1
cdr3_nt: TGCAGTGCCCTAGCACAGGGGGCGGTTGGCTACACCTTC
cdr3_aa: CSALAQGAVGYTF

j_call: TRBJ1-5
clone_size: .
v_call: TRBV6-1
d_call: TRBD1
cdr3_nt: TGTGCCAGCAGTCGACAGGGACAGGTCCAGCCCCAGCATTTT
cdr3_aa: CASSRQGQVQPQHF

j_call: TRBJ1-1
clone_size: once
v_call: TRBV19
d_call: TRBD1
cdr3_nt: TGTGCCAGTATGAGGGGGCGAACTGAAGCTTTCTTT
cdr3_aa: CASMRGRTEAFF

j_call: TRBJ2-3
clone_size: .
v_call: TRBV7-8
d_call: TRBD2
cdr3_nt: TGTGCCAGCAGCTCCACCGGGGGAGGCGGGAGTTTTGATACGCAGTATTTT
cdr3_aa: CASSSTGGGGSFDTQYF

j_call: TRBJ2-5
clone_size: .
v_call: TRBV20-1
d_call: TRBD1
cdr3_nt: TGCAGTGCTCGGACAGGCGCTGTGGAGACCCAGTACTTC
cdr3_aa: CSARTGAVETQYF

j_call: TRBJ1-2
clone_size: once
v_call: TRBV6-2/TRBV6-3
d_call: TRBD1
cdr3_nt: TGTGCCAGCAGTTACGACAGGGCCGACTATGGCTACACCTTC
cdr3_aa: CASSYDRADYGYTF

j_call: TRBJ1-5
clone_size: .
v_call: TRBV6-2/TRBV6-3
d_call: .
cdr3_nt: TGTGCCAGCAGGAGACCAAATCAGCCCCAGCATTTT
cdr3_aa: CASRRPNQPQHF

j_call: TRBJ2-7
clone_size: .
v_call: TRBV6-1
d_call: TRBD1
cdr3_nt: TGTGCCAGCACCCGAGGGGGCACCTACGAGCAGTACTTC
cdr3_aa: CASTRGGTYEQYF

j_call: TRBJ1-6
clone_size: .
v_call: TRBV27
d_call: TRBD1
cdr3_nt: TGTGCCAGCAGTCCCAAAACAGGGGTCCCTTCACCCCTCCACTTT
cdr3_aa: CASSPKTGVPSPLHF

j_call: TRBJ2-2
clone_size: .
v_call: TRBV27
d_call: .
cdr3_nt: TGTGCCAGCAGTTTTAGCACCGGGGAGCTGTTTTTT
cdr3_aa: CASSFSTGELFF

j_call: TRBJ2-7
clone_size: .
v_call: TRBV7-2
d_call: TRBD2
cdr3_nt: TGTGCCAGCAGCCGGGCGGGGGTCTACGAGCAGTACTTC
cdr3_aa: CASSRAGVYEQYF